These 26 T cell receptor beta chains share one sample of origin, sequenced in a study of cytomegalovirus exposure and HLA in healthy donors. PCR was performed using 60 Vbeta and 13 Jbeta primers. TCRdb's copy holds only in-frame clones and misses some; the assay was immunoSEQ multiplex PCR. The sample carries more than 110,000 clones, 60% to 80% recorded once. Material: PBMCs. The origin of the receptors is a man younger than 35 in good health and CMV-seronegative.

A few counts support this clone. Here the CDR3 reads CASSLEMSREAFF. CDR3 in DNA: TGTGCCAGCAGCTTAGAGATGTCGAGGGAAGCTTTCTTT. V gene TRBV7-8 combines with J gene TRBJ1-1; D unclear. This CDR3 is 13 amino acids long. Germline values: CDR1 SGHVS, CDR2 FQNEAQ. Trimming took off 1 base at V and 8 bases at J, with 11 bases between the two ends.

This chain joins TRBV12-5 and TRBJ1-6; D not certain. The CDR3 spans 13 residues. CDR1 is LGHNT and CDR2 is FRNRAP in the germline V gene. Deletions cut 5 bases from V and 4 bases from J, with 6 bases between. Here the CDR3 DNA reads TGTGCTAGTGGTATAGAGTATAATTCACCCCTCCACTTT. It yields the protein CASGIEYNSPLHF.

The chain is built from TRBV19 and TRBJ2-2, with D possibly TRBD1 on 6 matching bases. The V gene lost 2 bases and the J gene lost 6 bases, with 13 bases spanning the gap. The CDR3 length is 15 residues. Germline V gene lookup returns CDR1 LNHDA and CDR2 SQIVND (reference sequence). CDR3: CASSISSGVPGELFF. CDR3 bases: TGTGCCAGTAGTATATCTTCAGGGGTCCCCGGGGAGCTGTTTTTT.

This chain links TRBV18 with TRBJ2-3; 10 nucleotides line up with TRBD2. CDR1 KGHSH and CDR2 LQKENI come from the germline V gene. With 2 bases clipped from V and 6 bases from J, the junction kept 20 bases outside the gene matches. The CDR3 extends over 20 amino acids. The CDR3 coding sequence is TGTGCCAGCTCACCAAGATGGGCTAGCGGGGGACCTACTAGCGACGATACGCAGTATTTT. Its protein product is CASSPRWASGGPTSDDTQYF.

The chain carries TRBV13 and TRBJ1-2, with a weak D call TRBD1 (6 bases). V lost 5 bases, J lost 5 bases, and 15 bases lay in between. Germline-derived CDR1 and CDR2 are PRHDT and FYEKMQ (reference sequence). This CDR3 region has 14 residues. The CDR3 DNA sequence: TGTGCCAGCAGCGAGAGACAGGACCCGTATGGCTACACCTTC. The encoded protein is CASSERQDPYGYTF.

The chain carries TRBV29-1 and TRBJ1-5; the match to TRBD1 covers 12 bases. There are 15 residues in the CDR3. CDR1 is SQVTM and CDR2 is ANQGSEA in the germline V gene. V trimming: 6 bases; J trimming: 6 bases; junction bases outside the gene matches: 9. CDR3 protein: CSVASGTGGGQPQHF. The CDR3 DNA follows: TGCAGCGTAGCTTCCGGGACAGGGGGCGGTCAGCCCCAGCATTTT.

In this sample, this clone turned up a few times. The rearrangement links TRBV5-1 to TRBJ1-4; D is unclear. Germline V CDR1 and CDR2: SGHRS, YFSETQ. The germline V and J ends were trimmed by 4 bases and 6 bases, with 10 bases remaining between them. The CDR3 consists of 13 residues. CDR3 residues: CASSEGGYEKLFF. The CDR3 DNA reads as TGCGCCAGCAGCGAGGGAGGATATGAAAAACTGTTTTTT. Looking up the rest from reference TRBV5-1 and TRBJ1-4 gives the full variable domain: KAGVTQTPRYLIKTRGQQVTLSCSPISGHRSVSWYQQTPGQGLQFLFEYFSETQRNKGNFPGRFSGRQFSNSRSEMNVSTLELGDSALYLCASSEGGYEKLFFGSGTQLSVL.

In this sample, this clone turned up once. The junction and the germline gene differ at one end; a read error may be behind it. This sample includes further DNA sequences coding for the same CDR3. The chain joins TRBV15 to TRBJ1-6; 11 positions agree with TRBD1. The CDR3 covers 18 residues. CDR1 LNHNV and CDR2 YYDKDF come from the germline V gene (reference sequence). CDR3 sequence reads: CATSSGQGAGIWNSPLHF. CDR3 nucleotide sequence: TGTGCCACCAGCAGCGGACAGGGGGCTGGTATTTGGAATTCACCCCTTCACTTT. Full variable domain (rest looked up from reference TRBV15 and TRBJ1-6): DAMVIQNPRYQVTQFGKPVTLSCSQTLNHNVMYWYQQKSSQAPKLLFHYYDKDFNNEADTPDNFQSRRPNTSFCFLDIRSPGLGDTAMYLCATSSGQGAGIWNSPLHFGNGTRLTVT.

The rearrangement links TRBV27 to TRBJ1-6, with a possible D match to TRBD1 (6 bases). Deletions cut 2 bases from V and 13 bases from J, with 15 bases between. This CDR3 has 14 residues. Germline values: CDR1 MNHEY, CDR2 SMNVEV (reference sequence). This CDR3 reads CASSLVGTGSPLHF. CDR3 nucleotides: TGTGCCAGCAGTTTAGTGGGAACAGGGTCGCCCCTCCACTTT.

Only one count was recorded for this clone. The CDR3 protein is CASRDDSYTGELFF. Here the CDR3 DNA reads TGTGCCAGCAGGGACGACAGCTACACCGGGGAGCTGTTTTTT. V usage is TRBV9 and J usage is TRBJ2-2; tentatively, D is TRBD1 (5 bases). Trimming removed 5 bases at V and 3 bases at J, with 11 bases between. The CDR3 covers 14 residues. Germline V CDR1 and CDR2: SGDLS, YYNGEE.

This rearrangement joins TRBV7-2 to TRBJ1-2; TRBD1 might be the D (5 bases). Germline V gene lookup returns CDR1 SGHTA and CDR2 FQGNSA. The CDR3 has 14 amino acids. Trimming removed 1 base from V and 8 bases from J, with 14 bases in between. CDR3 residues: CASSLEQGDQGYTF. The CDR3 region has the DNA TGTGCCAGCAGCTTAGAGCAGGGTGATCAGGGCTACACCTTC.

This chain connects TRBV5-6 to TRBJ1-2; 7 positions agree with TRBD1. Germline V gene sequence: CDR1 SGHDT, CDR2 YYEEEE. The CDR3 consists of 14 residues. V dropped 4 bases and J dropped 5; count of bases not matched to a gene: 8. DNA of the CDR3: TGTGCCAGCAGCCCCACAGGGGAATGGTATGGCTACACCTTC. Its protein product is CASSPTGEWYGYTF.

The chain couples TRBV7-2 to TRBJ2-7; D remains unclear. Trimming removed 2 bases at V and 3 bases at J, with 5 bases between. Per the germline V gene, CDR1 is SGHTA and CDR2 is FQGNSA. This CDR3 has 12 amino acids. The CDR3 region is CASSLLGYEQYF. CDR3 DNA: TGTGCCAGCAGCTTACTAGGCTACGAGCAGTACTTC. Together with reference TRBV7-2 and TRBJ2-7, the CDR3 gives the full variable domain: GAGVSQSPSNKVTEKGKDVELRCDPISGHTALYWYRQSLGQGLEFLIYFQGNSAPDKSGLPSDRFSAERTGGSVSTLTIQRTQQEDSAVYLCASSLLGYEQYFGPGTRLTVT.

This rearrangement joins TRBV30 to TRBJ2-7, with 8 bases aligning to TRBD2. Trimming cost V 8 bases and J 3 bases; bases outside gene matches: 12. The CDR3 length is 14 residues. Germline assignment: CDR1 GTSNPN and CDR2 SVGIG (reference sequence). The CDR3 loop is CATSRGGFLYEQYF. Written as DNA, the CDR3 is TGTGCCACTAGCCGCGGGGGGTTCCTCTACGAGCAGTACTTC.

This clone was seen only a few times. This chain links TRBV4-3 with TRBJ2-7, with a tentative D call TRBD1 (6 bases). The CDR3 totals 17 residues. V was cut by 1 base and J by 2 bases, with 18 bases left in between. Germline V gene sequence: CDR1 LGHNA, CDR2 YSLEER. The CDR3 DNA is TGCGCCAGCAGCCAAGGAGCACAGGGCTCCGCCGCCTACGAGCAGTACTTC. Protein product: CASSQGAQGSAAYEQYF.

The chain carries TRBV27 and TRBJ2-3, with D possibly being TRBD2 (6 bases). CDR3 length: 11 residues. Germline V gene lookup returns CDR1 MNHEY and CDR2 SMNVEV (reference sequence). Trimming cost V 8 bases and J 8 bases, with 11 bases left between them. The CDR3 sequence is CASLRGGTQYF. The CDR3 region has the DNA TGTGCCAGCCTTAGGGGAGGTACGCAGTATTTT.

V gene TRBV7-2 combines with J gene TRBJ1-2, with a tentative D call TRBD1 (6 bases). Trimming left V 6 bases short and J 4 bases short, with 15 bases between. CDR3 length: 14 amino acids. The germline CDR1 and CDR2 sequences are SGHTA and FQGNSA. CDR3 DNA: TGTGCCAGCAGTCACAGGGTTACGACCTATGGCTACACCTTC. It translates to CASSHRVTTYGYTF.

The DNA for the CDR3 is TGTGCCAGCGGACAGAGCCCCTACGAGCAGTACTTC. Amino acid sequence: CASGQSPYEQYF. The chain joins TRBV19 to TRBJ2-7, with D maybe TRBD1 (6 bases). Between the trimmed V and J ends, which lost 9 bases and 2 bases, there was a span of 11 bases. CDR1 and CDR2 (germline): LNHDA, SQIVND (reference sequence). CDR3 size: 12 residues.

This chain uses TRBV29-1 with TRBJ1-2; 8 nucleotides align to TRBD1. The junction had 1 base not matched to a gene; V was cut back by 6 bases and J by 7 bases. CDR1 is SQVTM, CDR2 ANQGSEA, per germline. The CDR3 has 10 amino acids. The CDR3 DNA reads as TGCAGCGTCGACAGGGGTGGCTACACCTTC. It encodes CSVDRGGYTF.

The chain has TRBV27 and TRBJ2-5, with D unclear. With the DNA end fitting TRBJ2-7 better, the J assignment may be wrong. CDR3 length: 12 amino acids. Germline V gene lookup returns CDR1 MNHEY and CDR2 SMNVEV (reference sequence). CDR3 bases: TGTGCCACCATTAGTGGAGCCTACGAGCAGTACTTC. Protein: CATISGAYEQYF.

This chain uses TRBV19 with TRBJ1-4; the match to TRBD1 covers 9 bases. This CDR3 contains 19 residues. Trimming took 4 bases from V and 5 from J; bases not matched to a gene: 17. Germline V gene sequence: CDR1 LNHDA, CDR2 SQIVND (reference sequence). CDR3 residues: CASSSRPPINRGQNEKLFF. DNA for the CDR3: TGTGCCAGTAGTAGTCGCCCGCCCATTAACAGGGGGCAGAATGAAAAACTGTTTTTT.

The sample holds one count of this clone. The V gene is TRBV7-2, the J gene TRBJ2-3; TRBD2 is a possible D gene (7 bases). The germline V gene has CDR1 SGHTA and CDR2 FQGNSA. Trimming pared 2 bases from V and 5 bases from J, leaving 20 bases between. The CDR3 spans 17 residues. The DNA for the CDR3 is TGTGCCAGCAGCTTACTCCCGGGGGGCCTTCAAATAGATACGCAGTATTTT. As protein: CASSLLPGGLQIDTQYF.

This clone was seen once. The chain recombines TRBV2 with TRBJ2-3; D not resolved. V shed 3 bases and J shed 0 bases, with 7 bases lying between them. CDR3 length equals 14 residues. Germline loops: CDR1 SNHLY, CDR2 FYNNEI. This CDR3 reads CASSDVASTDTQYF. CDR3 DNA sequence: TGTGCCAGCAGTGACGTGGCCAGCACAGATACGCAGTATTTT. The variable domain in full, completed from reference TRBV2 and TRBJ2-3, reads EPEVTQTPSHQVTQMGQEVILRCVPISNHLYFYWYRQILGQKVEFLVSFYNNEISEKSEIFDDQFSVERPDGSNFTLKIRSTKLEDSAMYFCASSDVASTDTQYFGPGTRLTVL.

The chain joins TRBV7-9 to TRBJ1-2; TRBD1 matches 7 bases. Trimming took 5 bases from V and 2 from J; bases not matched to a gene: 17. The CDR3 totals 18 residues. Germline lookup yields CDR1 SEHNR and CDR2 FQNEAQ (reference sequence). The CDR3 loop reads CASSLTMGRQGRNYGYTF. CDR3 coding DNA: TGTGCCAGCAGCCTAACAATGGGAAGACAGGGTAGGAACTATGGCTACACCTTC.

The rearrangement links TRBV4-2 to TRBJ1-5; possibly TRBD1 for D (5 bases). The V end lost 0 bases, the J end lost 5 bases, and 14 bases lay between the germline ends. The CDR3 has 16 residues. Germline CDR1 reads LGHNA; CDR2 reads YNFKEQ. CDR3 amino acids: CASSQESAGIDQPQHF. For the CDR3, the DNA is TGTGCCAGCAGCCAAGAAAGTGCAGGGATTGATCAGCCCCAGCATTTT.

CDR3 region: CAWSRSASSYNEQFF. The CDR3 region has the DNA TGTGCCTGGAGTAGATCAGCTAGCTCCTACAATGAGCAGTTCTTC. The J gene is TRBJ2-1, the V gene TRBV30; D is uncertain. The CDR3 is 15 amino acids. Between the trimmed V and J ends, which lost 2 bases and 0 bases, there was a span of 11 bases. Germline lookup yields CDR1 GTSNPN and CDR2 SVGIG (reference sequence).